The 19 T cell receptor beta chains reported below all come from one sample, sequenced in a study of T cells in Graves' hyperthyroidism and ophthalmopathy. There were TCR beta CDR3 regions amplified from RNA transcripts. TCR CDR3 regions were first amplified by RT-PCR with HTBI primers. TCRdb re-derived calls from the multiplex PCR reads in MiXCR, one entry per CDR3 protein. This sample has a few hundred thousand distinct CDR3 sequences, with 15% to 18% found just once. The sequenced sample consisted of blood. All receptors come from a woman younger than 30 with Graves' hyperthyroidism.

This clonotype has at least ten counts. The gene calls are TRBV20-1 and TRBJ2-1; TRBD2 matches 16 bases. The CDR3 has 15 amino acids. With V trimmed by 6 bases and J by 4 bases, 3 bases remained unmatched. Germline CDR1 is DFQATT and CDR2 is SNEGSKA (reference sequence). The CDR3 here is CSAGTSGGGYNEQFF. As DNA, the CDR3 is TGCAGTGCGGGGACTAGCGGGGGGGGGTACAATGAGCAGTTCTTC.

This clonotype was detected ten times or more. The chain combines TRBV27 with TRBJ2-1, with D unclear. This CDR3 contains 13 residues. Germline CDR1 reads MNHEY; CDR2 reads SMNVEV (reference sequence). Trimming removed 6 bases from V and 2 bases from J, with 8 bases in between. The CDR3 loop reads CASRPATYNEQFF. In nucleotides, the CDR3 is TGTGCCAGCAGACCCGCGACCTACAATGAGCAGTTCTTC.

CDR3 bases: TGCGCCAGCAGCTTGGGGATTGGTGCCTCCTACGAGCAGTACTTC. Translation gives CASSLGIGASYEQYF. J is TRBJ2-7 and V is TRBV5-1; no definite D call. CDR1 and CDR2 from the germline V gene are SGHRS and YFSETQ. The CDR3 has 15 amino acids. Deletions cut 0 bases from V and 0 bases from J, with 10 bases between.

The rearrangement joins TRBV10-1 to TRBJ2-7, with D unresolved. With 2 bases removed from V and 4 bases from J, the gap between germline ends came to 15 bases. Germline-derived CDR1 and CDR2 are WNHNN and SYGVQD (reference sequence). The CDR3 sequence is 15 residues long. CDR3 in amino acids: CASSEDGRPPYEQYF. The CDR3 DNA reads as TGCGCCAGCAGTGAGGACGGAAGACCTCCTTACGAGCAGTACTTC.

This clonotype showed up just a few times. The CDR3 nucleotides are TGTGCCAGCAGCCCAGGACCTGGGGCCAATCAGCCCCAGCATTTT. As protein: CASSPGPGANQPQHF. V gene TRBV9 combines with J gene TRBJ1-5, with D perhaps TRBD1 (5 bases). Germline lookup yields CDR1 SGDLS and CDR2 YYNGEE. Trimming cost V 4 bases and J 3 bases, with 14 bases left between them. This CDR3 is built from 15 residues. Based on the CDR3 plus reference TRBV9 and TRBJ1-5, the full variable domain is DSGVTQTPKHLITATGQRVTLRCSPRSGDLSVYWYQQSLDQGLQFLIQYYNGEERAKGNILERFSAQQFPDLHSELNLSSLELGDSALYFCASSPGPGANQPQHFGDGTRLSIL.

This clonotype turned up a few times. This chain links TRBV5-6 with TRBJ1-2; 9 nucleotides line up with TRBD1. Germline V CDR1 and CDR2: SGHDT, YYEEEE. Germline trimming cut 5 bases from V and 7 bases from J; bases unmatched to any gene: 9. This CDR3 comprises 14 residues. In nucleotides, the CDR3 is TGTGCCAGCAGAGAACAGGGGGCTTCGGTTGGCTACACCTTC. It is translated as CASREQGASVGYTF.

This clonotype was seen a few times. J is TRBJ1-2 and V is TRBV5-6; 7 bases line up with TRBD1. The CDR3 has 14 residues. CDR1 and CDR2 (germline): SGHDT, YYEEEE. The J segment lost 4 bases and the V segment lost 5 bases, leaving 8 bases of the junction unmatched. CDR3 coding DNA: TGTGCCAGCAGTATACAGGGGTTTAGCTATGGCTACACCTTC. Its translation is CASSIQGFSYGYTF.

This clonotype occurred many times. J is TRBJ1-2 and V is TRBV6-6; D is possibly TRBD1 (6 bases). V was cut by 0 bases and J by 4 bases, with 6 bases left in between. The CDR3 consists of 13 residues. In germline, CDR1 is MNHNY, CDR2 SVGAGI (reference sequence). CDR3 bases: TGTGCCAGCAGTTACTCGGACAGCTATGGCTACACCTTC. This encodes CASSYSDSYGYTF.

The chain couples TRBV3-1 to TRBJ2-1; TRBD1 agrees at 7 bases. Germline CDR1 LGHDT, CDR2 YNNKEL (reference sequence). J was trimmed by 5 bases and V by 0 bases; bases with no gene match: 10. The CDR3 totals 17 residues. The CDR3 DNA reads TGTGCCAGCAGCCAAGAGGGTCACAGGGGCCGTCACAATGAGCAGTTCTTC. Its protein product is CASSQEGHRGRHNEQFF.

This clonotype has ten or more counts. The chain combines TRBV2 with TRBJ2-3, with TRBD1 matching over 8 bases. This CDR3 region has 15 residues. CDR1 and CDR2 (germline): SNHLY, FYNNEI. With 5 bases clipped from V and 5 bases from J, the junction kept 9 bases outside the gene matches. CDR3 sequence reads: CASSLLDRAQDTQYF. The DNA for the CDR3 is TGTGCCAGCAGTCTTTTGGACAGGGCGCAAGATACGCAGTATTTT.

Many counts were recorded for this clonotype. The chain's CDR3 is CASSQVAQRAFF. The CDR3 nucleotides read TGTGCCAGCAGCCAAGTGGCACAGCGGGCTTTCTTT. The chain recombines TRBV3-1 with TRBJ1-1; no clear D gene. There are 12 residues in the CDR3. CDR1 and CDR2 (germline): LGHDT, YNNKEL (reference sequence). V gave up 1 base and J gave up 11 bases, with 11 bases separating them.

In this sample, this clonotype turned up a few times. This rearrangement joins TRBV18 to TRBJ1-3; D not certain. CDR3 length equals 13 residues. With 5 bases removed from V and 4 bases from J, the gap between germline ends came to 9 bases. CDR1 is KGHSH and CDR2 is LQKENI in the germline V gene. CDR3 in amino acids: CASSWLAGNTIYF. DNA of the CDR3: TGTGCCAGCTCATGGTTGGCCGGAAACACCATATATTTT.

Ten or more counts support this clonotype. This chain uses TRBV4-3 with TRBJ1-2, with D perhaps TRBD1 (6 bases). V was clipped by 0 bases and J by 2 bases, with 19 bases between them. Germline V lookup: CDR1 LGHNA, CDR2 YSLEER. This CDR3 comprises 18 residues. The CDR3 region has the DNA TGCGCCAGCAGCCAAGACTTAACCACCCCCGGACAGAACTATGGCTACACCTTC. It encodes CASSQDLTTPGQNYGYTF.

This clonotype was seen only a few times. The gene calls are TRBV24-1 and TRBJ2-4; D call uncertain. Per germline, CDR1 KGHDR and CDR2 SFDVKD. The CDR3 totals 16 residues. Trimming removed 4 bases at V and 0 bases at J, with 12 bases between. CDR3 protein: CATSDPRDIAKNIQYF. In nucleotides, the CDR3 is TGTGCCACCAGTGACCCTCGAGATATAGCCAAAAACATTCAGTACTTC.

This clonotype was counted between two and nine times. V and J are TRBV29-1 and TRBJ1-1, with 7 bases identical to TRBD1. The CDR3 extends over 12 amino acids. Germline V gives CDR1 SQVTM, CDR2 ANQGSEA. Trimming removed 8 bases from V and 4 bases from J; junction bases left unmatched: 7. The CDR3 sequence is CSTSTGVTEAFF. Here the CDR3 DNA reads TGCAGCACCTCCACAGGGGTCACTGAAGCTTTCTTT.

This clonotype was seen repeatedly, ten times or more. DNA for the CDR3: TGTGCCAGCACTCTTGCAGGGGGCGTTACTGAAGCTTTCTTT. Translated, it gives CASTLAGGVTEAFF. This chain connects TRBV12-3 or TRBV12-4 to TRBJ1-1, with TRBD1 matching over 8 bases. The CDR3 spans 14 residues. The ends lost 7 bases at V and 5 bases at J; junction bases unmatched: 9.

This clonotype was detected only a few times. The rearrangement links TRBV12-3 or TRBV12-4 to TRBJ1-1, with D perhaps matching TRBD1 (5 bases). The V gene lost 10 bases and the J gene lost 1 base, with 19 bases spanning the gap. The CDR3 contains 15 residues. CDR3 sequence: CANSLRGPGNTEAFF. The CDR3 bases are TGTGCCAACAGCCTACGGGGCCCTGGGAACACTGAAGCTTTCTTT.

This clonotype occurred many times. The chain recombines TRBV5-1 with TRBJ1-2; D call uncertain. Trimming pared 7 bases from V and 4 bases from J, leaving 14 bases between. The CDR3 has 13 amino acids. From germline, CDR1 is SGHRS and CDR2 YFSETQ. The CDR3 protein is CASGWGWSYGYTF. The CDR3 DNA is TGCGCCAGCGGATGGGGTTGGAGCTATGGCTACACCTTC.

This clonotype was detected ten times or more. The chain joins TRBV6-1 to TRBJ2-1; D possibly uses TRBD1 or TRBD2 (5 bases each). Germline V gives CDR1 MNHNS, CDR2 SASEGT. Trimming pared 5 bases from V and 7 bases from J, leaving 18 bases between. The CDR3 has 15 amino acids. The CDR3: CASSYLATRVNEQFF. The DNA of the CDR3 is TGTGCCAGCAGTTACTTAGCGACCAGGGTGAATGAGCAGTTCTTC.